This entry is about one T cell receptor beta chain. Sorts that each held approximately 300,000 cells were run in triplicate for every CD8+ T cell subset. The data are from a study of CXCR3-negative and CXCR3-positive naive CD8 T cells. The germline V gene has CDR1 SQVTM and CDR2 ANQGSEA. CDR3 length equals 11 residues. The TRB libraries of cDNA were built by UMI-labeled 5' RACE. TCRdb reprocessed the 5' RACE reads; each CDR3 protein has one entry and no DNA is given. The sample table sets out tens of thousands of distinct CDR3 sequences. The clonotype comes from a human donor in good health. Some clones in this sample may be carry-over from other donors' samples. The rearrangement uses TRBV29-1 and TRBJ1-1. The sample was memory CD8+ T cells from blood. CDR3 region: CSGLINTEAFF.